The text below deals with one T cell receptor (beta chain). This table comes from immunoSEQ multiplex PCR, and its TCRdb copy is limited to in-frame clones, with some not included. The table shows a few hundred thousand clones, with around 90% occurring only once. This entry is derived from a study of blood T cell repertoires in COVID-19. Turning to the study itself: Whether acute or convalescent, the COVID-19 samples came from the United States, Italy and Spain. The cDNA or gDNA used as material had been derived from T cells, B-cell-depleted T cells, or PBMCs.

Trimming left V 3 bases short and J 4 bases short, with 10 bases between. The V gene's germline CDR1 is DFQATT and CDR2 SNEGSKA (reference sequence). The CDR3 totals 13 residues. Enrollment of patients from Seattle took place during active infection, with longitudinal follow-up. The origin of this receptor is a woman between 55 and 75 years old with COVID-19, enrolled during active disease. The chain carries TRBV20-1 and TRBJ1-5; D is unclear. Sequences were obtained from peripheral blood. CDR3 coding DNA: TGCAGTGCTAGTCCGGGATCGAATCAGCCCCAGCATTTT. Its protein product is CSASPGSNQPQHF.